Following are 28 T cell receptor beta chains from one sample sequenced in a study of T cells in Graves' hyperthyroidism and ophthalmopathy (dated by TCRdb to the late 2010s). Libraries came from multiplex PCR. The sequencing machine was an Illumina HiSeq 2000. The TCR beta CDR3 regions were amplified from the RNA transcripts. A first-round RT-PCR of the TCR CDR3 used the HTBI primer set with the Qiagen OneStep RT-PCR kit. TCRdb reworked the public reads: Q25 trimming with fastp, MiXCR clone assembly, productive beta chains retained. For every CDR3 protein sequence, its rows merge into one entry that carries the most common genes and DNA. A total of nearly 600,000 distinct CDR3 sequences appear in this sample, about 14% of them only once. Of the sample, under 7% is held by the ten largest clones. The sequenced sample consisted of blood. Source of these receptors: a woman aged 25 to 45 with Graves' hyperthyroidism that later progressed to Graves' ophthalmopathy.

This chain links TRBV7-3 with TRBJ2-1; 12 bases line up with TRBD1. This CDR3 is built from 16 residues. Germline values: CDR1 SGHTA, CDR2 FQGTGA. The J segment lost 8 bases and the V segment lost 5 bases, leaving 10 bases of the junction unmatched. The DNA of the CDR3 is TGTGCCAGCAGCCGTCTACCGGGACAGGGGGCGGATGAGCAGTTCTTC. It translates to CASSRLPGQGADEQFF.

V gene TRBV7-9 combines with J gene TRBJ2-1, with TRBD2 matching 7 bases. CDR3 length: 19 residues. Germline V gene sequence: CDR1 SEHNR, CDR2 FQNEAQ (reference sequence). V was clipped by 5 bases and J by 0 bases; unmatched bases: 16. The CDR3 loop is CASSNWGGLGVYSYNEQFF. The CDR3 DNA follows: TGTGCCAGCAGCAATTGGGGGGGTCTAGGGGTATACTCCTACAATGAGCAGTTCTTC.

This clonotype was found a few times. This chain connects TRBV7-2 to TRBJ1-2; D unresolved. V was shortened by 0 bases and J by 3 bases, with 8 bases between the two germline ends. The CDR3 has 14 residues. Germline loops: CDR1 SGHTA, CDR2 FQGNSA. CDR3 protein: CASSLAGVDYGYTF. The CDR3 region has the DNA TGTGCCAGCAGCTTAGCAGGAGTAGACTATGGCTACACCTTC.

This clonotype was found many times. The chain is built from TRBV3-1 and TRBJ2-3, with unresolved D. Trimming left V 8 bases short and J 3 bases short, with 6 bases between. This CDR3 spans 11 amino acids. Germline CDR1 reads LGHDT; CDR2 reads YNNKEL (reference sequence). The CDR3, as DNA: TGTGCCAGCCAAAATACAGATACGCAGTATTTT. The encoded protein is CASQNTDTQYF.

This clonotype was recorded only once. A single base separates this from a much larger clone, so it may be a read error. The CDR3 nucleotides read TGTGCCAGCAGCTCATATCAGGGGAAGTGTGGCTACACCTTC. Its translation is CASSSYQGKCGYTF. V usage is TRBV7-2 and J usage is TRBJ1-2, with D perhaps matching TRBD1 (6 bases). CDR1 and CDR2 from the germline V gene are SGHTA and FQGNSA. The CDR3 sequence is 14 residues long. V was pared by 4 bases and J by 7 bases, with 16 bases between.

The chain uses TRBV9 and TRBJ2-1; D is uncertain. Germline assignment: CDR1 SGDLS and CDR2 YYNGEE. This CDR3 is built from 15 residues. V was trimmed by 0 bases and J by 7 bases, leaving 14 bases between them. CDR3: CASSVGSGLGNEQFF. CDR3 bases: TGTGCCAGCAGCGTAGGTTCCGGTTTAGGTAATGAGCAGTTCTTC. The full variable domain, with the rest looked up from reference TRBV9 and TRBJ2-1, is DSGVTQTPKHLITATGQRVTLRCSPRSGDLSVYWYQQSLDQGLQFLIQYYNGEERAKGNILERFSAQQFPDLHSELNLSSLELGDSALYFCASSVGSGLGNEQFFGPGTRLTVL.

The chain carries TRBV28 and TRBJ2-5; possible D gene TRBD1, 6 bases. CDR3 length: 15 amino acids. In germline, CDR1 is MDHEN, CDR2 SYDVKM. V was pared by 6 bases and J by 2 bases, with 16 bases between. The CDR3 DNA is TGTGCCAGCAGCCTAGCCCAGGACAGACAAGAGACCCAGTACTTC. Translation gives CASSLAQDRQETQYF.

This chain uses TRBV12-3 or TRBV12-4 with TRBJ2-4; 9 bases fit TRBD2. With V trimmed by 6 bases and J by 7 bases, 7 bases remained unmatched. The CDR3 totals 14 residues. CDR3 amino acids: CASRPGTSPNIQYF. CDR3 sequence (DNA): TGTGCCAGCAGGCCCGGGACTAGCCCTAACATTCAGTACTTC.

This clonotype was observed at least ten times. This chain joins TRBV2 and TRBJ1-3, with D hard to call. V shed 9 bases and J shed 0 bases, with 12 bases lying between them. Germline CDR1 is SNHLY and CDR2 is FYNNEI. The CDR3 is 14 amino acids. The CDR3 here is CARHTGDSGNTIYF. The CDR3 DNA is TGTGCCAGACACACGGGAGACTCTGGAAACACCATATATTTT.

The chain has TRBV24-1 and TRBJ2-3; maybe TRBD1 (5 bases). The CDR3 loop spans 15 amino acids. Germline-derived CDR1 and CDR2 are KGHDR and SFDVKD. Deletions cut 6 bases from V and 3 bases from J, with 15 bases between. CDR3 in DNA: TGTGCCACCAGTCCCCAGGCAGGGCTGACAGATACGCAGTATTTT. Amino acid sequence: CATSPQAGLTDTQYF.

This clonotype was detected many times. The chain carries TRBV27 and TRBJ1-2; the D is unclear. Germline CDR1 and CDR2: MNHEY and SMNVEV (reference sequence). This CDR3 contains 16 residues. With 0 bases removed from V and 1 base from J, the gap between germline ends came to 12 bases. Written as DNA, the CDR3 is TGTGCCAGCAGTTTATCTCCCCAACGCAATAACTATGGCTACACCTTC. Its translation: CASSLSPQRNNYGYTF.

This clonotype was recorded a few times. Here the CDR3 DNA reads TGTGCCAGCAGTTACTCGACAGGGTTGTCCTACGAGCAGTACTTC. It is translated as CASSYSTGLSYEQYF. J is TRBJ2-7 and V is TRBV6-5; 7 nucleotides line up with TRBD1. The CDR3 is 15 amino acids. V was pared by 0 bases and J by 1 base, with 3 bases of the junction left unmatched. The germline V gene encodes CDR1 MNHEY and CDR2 SVGAGI.

This clonotype was observed at least ten times. The chain recombines TRBV28 with TRBJ2-7; D not resolved. V was trimmed by 3 bases and J by 2 bases, leaving 14 bases between them. Germline-derived CDR1 and CDR2 are MDHEN and SYDVKM. The CDR3 is made up of 15 amino acids. The CDR3 sequence is CASSLPVGPPYEQYF. DNA for the CDR3: TGTGCCAGCAGTTTGCCCGTAGGGCCCCCCTACGAGCAGTACTTC. The full variable domain, its missing parts supplied by reference TRBV28 and TRBJ2-7, is DVKVTQSSRYLVKRTGEKVFLECVQDMDHENMFWYRQDPGLGLRLIYFSYDVKMKEKGDIPEGYSVSREKKERFSLILESASTNQTSMYLCASSLPVGPPYEQYFGPGTRLTVT.

This clonotype occurred many times. V gene TRBV18 combines with J gene TRBJ2-5, with D maybe TRBD1 (6 bases). The CDR3 has 15 amino acids. Trimming removed 3 bases from V and 5 bases from J, with 16 bases in between. Germline values: CDR1 KGHSH, CDR2 LQKENI. CDR3 in amino acids: CASSPPQGKGETQYF. Here the CDR3 DNA reads TGTGCCAGCTCACCCCCTCAGGGGAAGGGGGAGACCCAGTACTTC.

This clonotype was seen a few times. The chain links TRBV29-1 to TRBJ1-5, with D uncertain. V dropped 5 bases and J dropped 0 bases, with 8 bases sitting between them. The CDR3 length is 13 residues. Germline CDR1 reads SQVTM; CDR2 reads ANQGSEA. CDR3 protein: CSVRQDSNQPQHF. CDR3 coding DNA: TGCAGCGTTCGGCAGGATAGCAATCAGCCCCAGCATTTT.

The genes are TRBV28 and TRBJ1-4; D is unresolved. The CDR3 consists of 12 residues. Looked up from germline, CDR1 is MDHEN and CDR2 is SYDVKM. Trimming took off 5 bases at V and 12 bases at J, with 13 bases between the two ends. Here the CDR3 reads CASSDWNTQLFF. CDR3 nucleotide sequence: TGTGCCAGCAGTGACTGGAACACACAACTGTTTTTT.

This clonotype showed up many times. CDR3 sequence reads: CASRADLGGIGDQPQHF. CDR3 bases: TGTGCCAGCCGGGCCGACCTAGGGGGTATCGGGGATCAGCCCCAGCATTTT. This chain joins TRBV12-3 or TRBV12-4 and TRBJ1-5; possibly TRBD1 for D (6 bases). The CDR3 sequence is 17 residues long. The V gene lost 8 bases and the J gene lost 5 bases, with 25 bases spanning the gap.

Many counts were recorded for this clonotype. V gene TRBV28 combines with J gene TRBJ2-3, with 11 bases aligning to TRBD1. The germline CDR1 and CDR2 sequences are MDHEN and SYDVKM. J gave up 2 bases and V 6 bases, and 7 bases lay outside the gene matches. This CDR3 contains 16 residues. This CDR3 is CASRKWTGGNTDTQYF. CDR3 bases: TGTGCCAGCAGGAAATGGACAGGGGGCAACACAGATACGCAGTATTTT.

This clonotype has at least ten counts. This chain uses TRBV5-1 with TRBJ2-1; 7 positions match TRBD2. Germline CDR1 SGHRS, CDR2 YFSETQ. V shed 0 bases, J shed 6 bases, and the junction held 15 bases outside the gene matches. This CDR3 spans 18 amino acids. CDR3 residues: CASSLVTWRESPGNEQFF. DNA for the CDR3: TGCGCCAGCAGCTTGGTAACATGGCGGGAGAGCCCTGGCAATGAGCAGTTCTTC.

The chain is built from TRBV10-3 and TRBJ2-1; 8 bases fit TRBD2. The V and J ends lost 3 bases and 10 bases, in that order; junction bases with no gene match: 8. Germline CDR1 reads ENHRY; CDR2 reads SYGVKD. The CDR3 extends over 14 amino acids. CDR3 region: CAISESGGGSEQFF. The CDR3 DNA reads TGTGCCATCAGTGAATCGGGAGGGGGAAGCGAGCAGTTCTTC.

This chain uses TRBV12-3 or TRBV12-4 with TRBJ2-3; the D call may be TRBD1 or TRBD2 (5 bases each). Trimming took 3 bases from V and 0 from J, leaving 10 bases between them. This CDR3 spans 15 amino acids. CDR3 coding DNA: TGTGCCAGCAGTTTGAGTTGGGGGAGCACAGATACGCAGTATTTT. Its protein product is CASSLSWGSTDTQYF.

The chain combines TRBV6-1 with TRBJ1-5; 7 bases fit TRBD1. Germline CDR1 is MNHNS and CDR2 is SASEGT. This CDR3 spans 15 amino acids. V was pared by 7 bases and J by 4 bases, with 10 bases of the junction left unmatched. CDR3: CASMVGQGENQPQHF. The CDR3 DNA sequence: TGTGCCAGCATGGTTGGCCAGGGGGAAAATCAGCCCCAGCATTTT.

At least ten counts were recorded for this clonotype. This chain joins TRBV19 and TRBJ1-4; TRBD1 is a possible D gene (6 bases). Germline values: CDR1 LNHDA, CDR2 SQIVND (reference sequence). V was shortened by 8 bases and J by 12 bases, with 22 bases between the two germline ends. This CDR3 has 14 residues. As DNA, the CDR3 is TGTGCCAGTTCGAAGGACAGCGGGGAGGGGGAACTGTTTTTT. Protein sequence: CASSKDSGEGELFF. Filled out from reference TRBV19 and TRBJ1-4, the complete variable domain reads DGGITQSPKYLFRKEGQNVTLSCEQNLNHDAMYWYRQDPGQGLRLIYYSQIVNDFQKGDIAEGYSVSREKKESFPLTVTSAQKNPTAFYLCASSKDSGEGELFFGSGTQLSVL.

This clonotype has ten or more counts. V and J are TRBV20-1 and TRBJ1-4, with TRBD1 matching over 8 bases. The CDR3 extends over 16 amino acids. The junction had 10 bases not matched to a gene; V was cut back by 2 bases and J by 5 bases. The V gene's germline CDR1 is DFQATT and CDR2 SNEGSKA (reference sequence). CDR3 sequence (DNA): TGCAGTGCTAGATTCGGCGGAGACAGGGGCAATGAAAAACTGTTTTTT. This sequence encodes CSARFGGDRGNEKLFF.

This clonotype has more than one count but fewer than ten. The V and J genes are TRBV25-1 and TRBJ1-1; D is undetermined. The CDR3 spans 14 residues. V was clipped by 2 bases and J by 1 base, with 8 bases between them. The germline V gene has CDR1 MGHDK and CDR2 SYGVNS. The CDR3 DNA reads TGTGCCAGCAGTGAAGTGAAGGGGAACACTGAAGCTTTCTTT. This encodes CASSEVKGNTEAFF.

Written as DNA, the CDR3 is TGTGCCATCAGCAAACTACGAGGGCCGGAAGAGCAGTACTTC. Amino acids: CAISKLRGPEEQYF. This chain uses TRBV10-3 with TRBJ2-7; TRBD2 might be the D (5 bases). V gave up 6 bases and J gave up 7 bases, with 19 bases separating them. Germline-derived CDR1 and CDR2 are ENHRY and SYGVKD. The CDR3 consists of 14 residues.

The sample holds many counts of this clonotype. The chain uses TRBV29-1 and TRBJ1-1; no clear D gene. Germline V gives CDR1 SQVTM, CDR2 ANQGSEA. This CDR3 comprises 13 residues. V was clipped by 6 bases and J by 0 bases, with 11 bases between them. CDR3 amino acids: CSVEVSMNTEAFF. The CDR3 nucleotides are TGCAGCGTGGAGGTATCGATGAACACTGAAGCTTTCTTT.

This clonotype has ten or more counts. V usage is TRBV6-1 and J usage is TRBJ2-7, with D tentatively TRBD1 or TRBD2 (6 bases each). The CDR3 has 13 amino acids. Trimming removed 6 bases from V and 7 bases from J, with 16 bases in between. The germline V gene has CDR1 MNHNS and CDR2 SASEGT. In DNA, the CDR3 is TGTGCCAGCAGCCGGGGGCAGTTGGGGGAGCAGTACTTC. This gives the protein CASSRGQLGEQYF.